Reported below is one TCR beta chain. No antigen is known for it. No much larger clonotype is one base removed from it; base qualities were not supplied. Collaborating institutions collected whole blood in K2EDTA tubes following their own protocols. For TCRbeta analysis, collaborators shipped samples in one of three forms: frozen whole blood, isolated PBMCs, or DNA extracted from either of those sample types. TCRbeta CDR3 regions were amplified from genomic DNA using the immunoSEQ Assay, a bias-controlled multiplex PCR. In the source study's methods: The number of nucleated cells in each sample was estimated from the amplification of reference gene primers within the assay. To quantify the absolute abundance of each unique TCRbeta CDR3 rearrangement, sequence reads were collapsed and filtered. For each sample, productive Simpson clonality was calculated as the square root of Simpson's diversity index across productive rearrangements. TCRdb took this table from immuneACCESS and kept in-frame rearrangements with V and J called. Such tables lack part of the clones; where checked against another copy, unresolved V genes explain under half of the gap, and the rest is unexplained. D and trimming come from the DNA, and the V and J calls and clone size come from that table. This sample lists under 55,000 clones; 79% were detected once. About 25% of the sample is held by the ten biggest clonotypes.

The sample originates from a study of blood T cell repertoires in COVID-19 (TCRdb year 2020). About the study as a whole: Samples covering the acute and convalescent phases of COVID-19 were provided by collaborators in the United States, Italy and Spain. The material from the prospective study consisted of cDNA or gDNA derived from T cells, B-cell-depleted T cells, or PBMCs. Deeply sampled blood TCRbeta repertoires from subjects exposed to, actively infected with, or recovered from COVID-19 were included in the dataset. The repertoires were made available in a free public database intended to serve as a resource for research on the immune response to SARS-CoV-2. The samples were drawn from two sources: the first 160 participants of the ongoing ImmuneRACE study, and 1,200 or so subjects contributed by 6 global collaborators. The sample metadata nearly always contained a de-identified subject ID, COVID-19 status, age in years and sex. Where available, HLA class I and class II types were obtained from metadata supplied by the sample provider rather than from assay-based typing.

Results the study describes overall, beyond this receptor: The quantity of clinical and demographic metadata differed by source and by participant and was supplied without curation.

The CDR3 goes from the cysteine to the phenylalanine over 15 residues. CDR3 DNA is the only sequence kept; it has 45 bases, read in frame from the first base. The V end loses 2 bases and the J end loses 0 bases, and a stretch of 8 bases separates them. The germline V gene encodes CDR1 SGHTA and CDR2 FQGNSA. The chain links TRBV7-2 with TRBJ1-3; no D gene is confidently identified. The sequenced material came from peripheral blood. The sequence was collected from a man aged 65-85 years with acute or convalescent COVID-19. The CDR3 protein: CASSLPMSSGNTIYF. Read as DNA, the sequence is TGTGCCAGCAGCTTACCGATGAGCTCTGGAAACACCATATATTTT.